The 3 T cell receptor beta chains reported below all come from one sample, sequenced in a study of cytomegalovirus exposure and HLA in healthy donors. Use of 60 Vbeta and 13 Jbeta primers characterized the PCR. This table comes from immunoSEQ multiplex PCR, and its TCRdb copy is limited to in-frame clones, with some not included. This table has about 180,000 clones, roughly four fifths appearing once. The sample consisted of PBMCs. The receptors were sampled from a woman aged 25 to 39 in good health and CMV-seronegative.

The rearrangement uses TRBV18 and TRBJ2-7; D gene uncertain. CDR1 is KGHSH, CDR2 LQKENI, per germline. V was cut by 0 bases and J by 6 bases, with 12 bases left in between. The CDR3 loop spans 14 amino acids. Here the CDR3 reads CASSPPTIRREQYF. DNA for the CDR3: TGTGCCAGCTCACCACCGACAATTCGGCGCGAGCAGTACTTC.

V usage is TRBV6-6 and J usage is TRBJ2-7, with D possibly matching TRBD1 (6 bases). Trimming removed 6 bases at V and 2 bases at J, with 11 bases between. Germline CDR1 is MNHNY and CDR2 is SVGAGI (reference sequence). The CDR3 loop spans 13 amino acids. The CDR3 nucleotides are TGTGCCAGCAGGGGGGCAGGCCCCTACGAGCAGTACTTC. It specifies CASRGAGPYEQYF.

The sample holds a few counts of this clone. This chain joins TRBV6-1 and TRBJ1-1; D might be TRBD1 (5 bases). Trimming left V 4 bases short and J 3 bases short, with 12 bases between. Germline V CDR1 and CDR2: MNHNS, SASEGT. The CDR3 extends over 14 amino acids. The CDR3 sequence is CASSGQQGDTEAFF. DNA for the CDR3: TGTGCCAGCAGTGGACAGCAAGGGGACACTGAAGCTTTCTTT.